Each of the 13 T cell receptor beta chains below was sequenced from the same sample in a study of Ad26.COV2.S vaccination and SARS-CoV-2 variants. Treatment indicated: 15 to 20 received Ad26.COV2.S at low or high dose, single or two shots; roughly five received placebo; per-sample allocation not given. The study sampled participants on day 63 after the first vaccine or placebo injection. Only in-frame clones appear in the TCRdb table, and some are missing; sequencing was by immunoSEQ multiplex PCR. The sample lists about 680,000 clones, roughly 90% seen once, with roughly 1.5% in the top ten. Sequencing was performed on peripheral blood, taken in a trial of Ad26.COV2.S vaccine versus placebo. The receptors come from a person aged 18-60 years who received the Ad26.COV2.S COVID-19 vaccine or a placebo.

The V gene is TRBV30, the J gene TRBJ2-1; no definite D call. With 1 base removed from V and 8 bases from J, the gap between germline ends came to 6 bases. Per the germline V gene, CDR1 is GTSNPN and CDR2 is SVGIG (reference sequence). This CDR3 comprises 11 residues. As DNA, the CDR3 is TGTGCCTGGAGTGCCGGTTATGAGCAGTTCTTC. Its translation is CAWSAGYEQFF.

This rearrangement joins TRBV9 to TRBJ2-7; the D gene is possibly TRBD2 (6 bases). Trimming removed 8 bases at V and 3 bases at J, with 24 bases between. The CDR3 contains 16 residues. Germline loops: CDR1 SGDLS, CDR2 YYNGEE. CDR3 sequence: CASSPGLLGAGYEQYF. DNA for the CDR3: TGTGCCAGTTCCCCGGGGTTGCTAGGAGCGGGCTACGAGCAGTACTTC.

This clone has a single count. V is TRBV3-1 (or the pseudogene TRBV3-2) and J is TRBJ2-1; the D is unclear. The germline V gene has CDR1 LGHDT and CDR2 YNNKEL (reference sequence). This CDR3 contains 14 residues. The V and J ends lost 3 bases and 3 bases respectively, with 9 bases between them. The CDR3 here is CASSHFGYYNEQFF. The CDR3 DNA reads as TGTGCCAGCAGCCATTTCGGTTACTACAATGAGCAGTTCTTC.

The chain employs TRBV30 and TRBJ1-4, with 7 bases lining up with TRBD1. V trimming: 3 bases; J trimming: 8 bases; junction bases outside the gene matches: 12. The CDR3 sequence is 15 residues long. Per the germline V gene, CDR1 is GTSNPN and CDR2 is SVGIG (reference sequence). CDR3 nucleotides: TGTGCCTGGAGCCTCGCCACAGGGGCGGGGGAAAAACTGTTTTTT. It encodes CAWSLATGAGEKLFF.

The chain employs TRBV7-2 and TRBJ2-7, with 8 bases fitting TRBD2. Losses at the gene ends were 4 bases for V and 6 bases for J; bases not matched to a gene: 14. This CDR3 is 16 amino acids long. Germline V gives CDR1 SGHTA, CDR2 FQGNSA. The CDR3 region has the DNA TGTGCCAGCAGCTCTCCTCGGCGGGGGGCTCATCGCGAGCAGTACTTC. Its protein product is CASSSPRRGAHREQYF.

The chain has TRBV6-6 and TRBJ2-5; the match to TRBD1 covers 10 bases. V lost 5 bases and J lost 3; bases outside the gene matches: 9. The CDR3 runs to 16 residues. Germline CDR1 reads MNHNY; CDR2 reads SVGAGI (reference sequence). The chain's CDR3 is CASSVSGTGVEETQYF. The DNA for the CDR3 is TGTGCCAGCAGTGTATCCGGGACAGGGGTCGAAGAGACCCAGTACTTC.

The chain links TRBV5-5 to TRBJ1-1; D not resolved. The germline V gene has CDR1 SGHKS and CDR2 YYEKEE (reference sequence). The CDR3 contains 15 residues. V was cut by 6 bases and J by 1 base, with 16 bases left in between. The CDR3 sequence is CASIPPEGWNTEAFF. DNA of the CDR3: TGTGCCAGCATCCCGCCGGAAGGGTGGAACACTGAAGCTTTCTTT.

The chain links TRBV15 to TRBJ2-1; D is possibly TRBD2 (5 bases). CDR1 LNHNV and CDR2 YYDKDF come from the germline V gene (reference sequence). V lost 8 bases, J lost 2 bases, and 13 bases lay in between. The CDR3 has 14 residues. The CDR3 region has the DNA TGTGCCACCGGGGAGAGGAGCCCCTACAATGAGCAGTTCTTC. Translation gives CATGERSPYNEQFF. Based on the CDR3 plus reference TRBV15 and TRBJ2-1, the full variable domain is DAMVIQNPRYQVTQFGKPVTLSCSQTLNHNVMYWYQQKSSQAPKLLFHYYDKDFNNEADTPDNFQSRRPNTSFCFLDIRSPGLGDTAMYLCATGERSPYNEQFFGPGTRLTVL.

The chain combines TRBV7-9 with TRBJ2-2; D not resolved. The germline V gene has CDR1 SEHNR and CDR2 FQNEAQ (reference sequence). V was pared by 0 bases and J by 7 bases, with 12 bases between. CDR3 length: 15 residues. CDR3 in DNA: TGTGCCAGCAGCTTAGCGGGTAGACTTTTCGGGGAGCTGTTTTTT. Translated: CASSLAGRLFGELFF.

V gene TRBV18 combines with J gene TRBJ2-3; 9 nucleotides line up with TRBD2. The germline V gene has CDR1 KGHSH and CDR2 LQKENI. This CDR3 contains 16 residues. V was pared by 3 bases and J by 6 bases, with 10 bases of the junction left unmatched. CDR3: CASSPLTSGNRDTQYF. The CDR3 DNA reads as TGTGCCAGCTCACCCTTGACTAGCGGAAATCGGGATACGCAGTATTTT.

This clone has just a few counts. J is TRBJ2-5 and V is TRBV19; 8 bases line up with TRBD2. Germline assignment: CDR1 LNHDA and CDR2 SQIVND (reference sequence). The CDR3 extends over 20 amino acids. The junction had 26 bases not matched to a gene; V was cut back by 6 bases and J by 5 bases. The CDR3 loop is CASSPYVRLGTSGPGETQYF. The CDR3 DNA is TGTGCCAGTAGCCCGTATGTTCGGTTGGGAACTAGCGGACCGGGGGAGACCCAGTACTTC.

CDR3 region: CASSQPVGSRGTEAFF. The CDR3, as DNA: TGTGCCAGCAGCCAACCGGTTGGCAGTCGAGGCACTGAAGCTTTCTTT. V usage is TRBV5-4 and J usage is TRBJ1-1, with D hard to call. This CDR3 has 16 residues. The V gene lost 4 bases and the J gene lost 4 bases, with 20 bases spanning the gap. CDR1 is SGHNT, CDR2 YYREEE, per germline (reference sequence). Complete variable domain (other parts from reference TRBV5-4 and TRBJ1-1): ETGVTQSPTHLIKTRGQQVTLRCSSQSGHNTVSWYQQALGQGPQFIFQYYREEENGRGNFPPRFSGLQFPNYSSELNVNALELDDSALYLCASSQPVGSRGTEAFFGQGTRLTVV.

This chain links TRBV5-1 with TRBJ1-5, with D possibly TRBD1 on 5 matching bases. The V and J ends lost 1 base and 4 bases respectively, with 12 bases between them. Germline values: CDR1 SGHRS, CDR2 YFSETQ. The CDR3 runs 15 residues. CDR3 amino acids: CASSLSQGRNQPQHF. The CDR3 DNA reads TGCGCCAGCAGCTTGAGCCAGGGAAGGAATCAGCCCCAGCATTTT.